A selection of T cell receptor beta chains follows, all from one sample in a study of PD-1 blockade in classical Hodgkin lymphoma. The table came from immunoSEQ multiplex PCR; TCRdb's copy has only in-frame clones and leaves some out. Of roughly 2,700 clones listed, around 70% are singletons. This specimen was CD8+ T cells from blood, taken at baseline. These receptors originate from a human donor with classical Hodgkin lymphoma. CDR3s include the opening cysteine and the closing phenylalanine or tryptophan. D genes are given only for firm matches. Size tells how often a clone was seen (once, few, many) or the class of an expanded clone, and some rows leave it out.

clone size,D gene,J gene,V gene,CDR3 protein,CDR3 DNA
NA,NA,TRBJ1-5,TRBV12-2,CASRGKNSNQPQHF,TGTGCAAGTCGAGGGAAAAATAGCAATCAGCCCCAGCATTTT
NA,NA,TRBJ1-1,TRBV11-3,CASIPPRGYTEAFF,TGTGCCAGCATCCCCCCGAGGGGATACACTGAAGCTTTCTTT
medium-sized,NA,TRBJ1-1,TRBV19,CASSLKPMNTEAFF,TGTGCCAGTAGTCTCAAACCGATGAACACTGAAGCTTTCTTT
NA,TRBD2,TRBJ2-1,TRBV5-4,CASSRGLAGGNEQFF,TGTGCCAGCAGCCGGGGACTAGCGGGGGGGAATGAGCAGTTCTTC
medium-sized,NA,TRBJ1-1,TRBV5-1,CASRANTEAFF,TGCGCCAGCAGGGCTAACACTGAAGCTTTCTTT
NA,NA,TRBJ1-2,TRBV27,CASGMRGPFYGYTF,TGTGCCAGCGGCATGAGGGGCCCGTTCTATGGCTACACCTTC
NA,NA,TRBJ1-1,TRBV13,CASSFTTNTEAFF,TGTGCCAGCAGCTTCACCACGAACACTGAAGCTTTCTTT
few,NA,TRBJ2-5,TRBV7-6,CASSPPRALKETQYF,TGTGCCAGCAGCCCCCCCCGAGCCCTGAAGGAGACCCAGTACTTC
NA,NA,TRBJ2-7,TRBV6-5,CASVGVDFSYEQYF,TGTGCCAGCGTCGGGGTGGACTTCTCCTACGAGCAGTACTTC
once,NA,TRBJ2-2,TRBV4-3,CASSQDRGASGGELFF,TGCGCCAGCAGCCAAGATCGGGGGGCGAGTGGCGGGGAGCTGTTTTTT
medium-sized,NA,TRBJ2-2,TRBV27,CASSLGSANTGELFF,TGTGCCAGCAGTTTAGGCTCAGCGAACACCGGGGAGCTGTTTTTT
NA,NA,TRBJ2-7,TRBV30,CAWSPLGGYEQYF,TGTGCCTGGAGTCCTCTGGGGGGATACGAGCAGTACTTC
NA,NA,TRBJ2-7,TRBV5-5,CASSPGNEQYF,TGTGCCAGCAGCCCAGGGAACGAGCAGTACTTC
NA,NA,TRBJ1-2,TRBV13,CASSLRGGENYGYTF,TGTGCCAGCAGCTTAAGAGGGGGGGAGAACTATGGCTACACCTTC
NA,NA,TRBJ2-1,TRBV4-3,CASSQDQGTFYNEQFF,TGCGCCAGCAGCCAAGATCAGGGCACGTTCTACAATGAGCAGTTCTTC
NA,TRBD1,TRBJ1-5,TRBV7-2,CASSLGQGAGQPQHF,TGTGCCAGCAGCTTGGGTCAGGGGGCAGGACAGCCCCAGCATTTT
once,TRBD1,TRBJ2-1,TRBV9,CASSVPETGGAYNEQFF,TGTGCCAGCAGCGTGCCGGAGACAGGGGGCGCCTACAATGAGCAGTTCTTC
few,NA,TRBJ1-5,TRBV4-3,CASSQAVGDSNQPQHF,TGCGCCAGCAGCCAAGCCGTGGGGGATAGCAATCAGCCCCAGCATTTT
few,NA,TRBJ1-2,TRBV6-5,CASSQPGMDGYTF,TGTGCCAGCAGCCAACCTGGGATGGATGGCTACACCTTC
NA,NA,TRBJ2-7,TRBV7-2,CASSLVQRALEQYF,TGTGCCAGCAGCTTAGTACAGCGGGCCCTCGAGCAGTACTTC
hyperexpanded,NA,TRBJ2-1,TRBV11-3,CASSGWDNEQFF,TGTGCCAGCAGCGGGTGGGACAATGAGCAGTTCTTC
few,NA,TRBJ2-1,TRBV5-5,CASSGWDNEQFF,TGTGCCAGCAGCGGGTGGGACAATGAGCAGTTCTTC
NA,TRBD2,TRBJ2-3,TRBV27,CASRGTSGGEGDTQYF,TGTGCCAGCAGGGGGACTAGCGGGGGAGAAGGGGATACGCAGTATTTT
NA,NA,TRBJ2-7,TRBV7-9,CASSLEGGYEQYF,TGTGCCAGCAGCTTAGAAGGGGGCTACGAGCAGTACTTC
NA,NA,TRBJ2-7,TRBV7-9,CASSLQGFYEQYF,TGTGCCAGCAGCTTACAGGGTTTCTACGAGCAGTACTTC
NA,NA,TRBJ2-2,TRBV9,CASSVGTTNTGELFF,TGTGCCAGCAGCGTGGGGACAACGAACACCGGGGAGCTGTTTTTT
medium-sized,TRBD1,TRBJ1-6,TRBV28,CASRPDRGSSPLHF,TGTGCCAGCAGACCAGACAGGGGGAGTTCACCCCTCCACTTT
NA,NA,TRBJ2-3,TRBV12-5,CASGLVGGRDTQYF,TGTGCTAGTGGTTTGGTGGGGGGGCGGGATACGCAGTATTTT
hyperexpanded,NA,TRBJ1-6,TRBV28,CASSSYQGYNSPLHF,TGTGCCAGCAGTTCCTATCAGGGTTATAATTCACCCCTCCACTTT
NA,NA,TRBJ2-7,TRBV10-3,CAISGQGPSYEQYF,TGTGCCATCAGTGGGCAGGGACCCTCCTACGAGCAGTACTTC
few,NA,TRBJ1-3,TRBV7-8,CASSLGWGSGNTIYF,TGTGCCAGCAGCTTAGGTTGGGGGTCTGGAAACACCATATATTTT
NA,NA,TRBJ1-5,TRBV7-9,CASSLRTGNQPQHF,TGTGCCAGCAGCTTGAGGACGGGCAATCAGCCCCAGCATTTT
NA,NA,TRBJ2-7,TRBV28,CASSLSSYYEQYF,TGTGCCAGCAGTTTGTCCTCCTATTACGAGCAGTACTTC
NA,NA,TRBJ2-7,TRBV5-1,CASSLLGPTYEQYF,TGCGCCAGCAGCTTACTAGGCCCGACCTACGAGCAGTACTTC
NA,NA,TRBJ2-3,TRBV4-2,CASSQDVVGGARTDTQYF,TGTGCCAGCAGCCAAGATGTAGTTGGGGGGGCCCGAACGGATACGCAGTATTTT
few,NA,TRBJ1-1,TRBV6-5,CASSYGMNTEAFF,TGTGCCAGCAGTTACGGAATGAACACTGAAGCTTTCTTT
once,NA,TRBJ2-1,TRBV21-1,CASAPSGLADSQNEQFF,TGTGCCAGCGCCCCAAGCGGCCTAGCCGATTCGCAGAATGAGCAGTTCTTC
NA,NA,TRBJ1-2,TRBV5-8,CASSFLSYGYTF,TGTGCCAGCAGCTTCTTATCCTATGGCTACACCTTC
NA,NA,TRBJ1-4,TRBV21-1,CASSKEGPQNEKLFF,TGTGCCAGCAGCAAGGAGGGACCCCAAAATGAAAAACTGTTTTTT
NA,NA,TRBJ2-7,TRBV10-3,CATQVAGSYEQYF,TGTGCCACCCAGGTGGCAGGGAGTTACGAGCAGTACTTC
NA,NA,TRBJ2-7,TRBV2,CASSGRVYEQYF,TGTGCCAGCAGTGGCAGAGTTTACGAGCAGTACTTC
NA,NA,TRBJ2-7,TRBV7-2,CASSLEVGISYEQYF,TGTGCCAGCAGCTTAGAGGTAGGGATCTCCTACGAGCAGTACTTC
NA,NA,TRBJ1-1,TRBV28,CASSDADTEAFF,TGTGCCAGCAGTGACGCAGACACTGAAGCTTTCTTT
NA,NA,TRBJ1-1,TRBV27,CASSLRGDSTEAFF,TGTGCCAGCAGTTTAAGGGGAGACAGCACTGAAGCTTTCTTT
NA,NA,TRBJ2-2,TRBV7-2,CASSFWNTGELFF,TGTGCCAGCAGCTTCTGGAACACCGGGGAGCTGTTTTTT
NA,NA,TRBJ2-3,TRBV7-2,CASSLDSDTQYF,TGTGCCAGCAGCTTAGACTCAGATACGCAGTATTTT
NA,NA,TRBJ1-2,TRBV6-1,CATGTGTRETF,TGTGCCACCGGGACTGGGACAAGAGAAACCTTC
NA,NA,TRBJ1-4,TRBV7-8,CASSPQFSTATNEKLFF,TGTGCCAGCAGCCCTCAGTTTTCAACTGCAACTAATGAAAAACTGTTTTTT